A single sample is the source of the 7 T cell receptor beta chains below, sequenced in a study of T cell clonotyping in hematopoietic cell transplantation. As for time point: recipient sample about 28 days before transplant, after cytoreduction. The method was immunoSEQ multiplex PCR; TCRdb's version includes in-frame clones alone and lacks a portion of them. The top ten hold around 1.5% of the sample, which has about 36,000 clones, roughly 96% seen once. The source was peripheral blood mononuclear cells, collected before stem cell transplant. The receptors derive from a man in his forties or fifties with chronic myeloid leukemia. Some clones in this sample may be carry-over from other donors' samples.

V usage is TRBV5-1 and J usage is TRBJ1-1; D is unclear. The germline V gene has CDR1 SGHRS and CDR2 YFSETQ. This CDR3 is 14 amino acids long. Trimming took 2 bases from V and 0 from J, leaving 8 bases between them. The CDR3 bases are TGCGCCAGCAGCTTAACAGTAATGAACACTGAAGCTTTCTTT. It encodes CASSLTVMNTEAFF.

CDR3 loop: CASSPAANEKLFF. Here the CDR3 DNA reads TGCGCCAGCAGCCCTGCGGCTAATGAAAAACTGTTTTTT. This chain links TRBV5-1 with TRBJ1-4; D is unresolved. CDR1 and CDR2 from the germline V gene are SGHRS and YFSETQ. This CDR3 spans 13 amino acids. V dropped 4 bases and J dropped 3 bases, with 7 bases sitting between them.

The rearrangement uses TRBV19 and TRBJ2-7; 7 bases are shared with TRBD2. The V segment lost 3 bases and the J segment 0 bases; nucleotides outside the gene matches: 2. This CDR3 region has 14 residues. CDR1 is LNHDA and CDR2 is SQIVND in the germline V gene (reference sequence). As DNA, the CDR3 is TGTGCCAGTAGTATGAGCGGGAACTCCTACGAGCAGTACTTC. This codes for CASSMSGNSYEQYF.

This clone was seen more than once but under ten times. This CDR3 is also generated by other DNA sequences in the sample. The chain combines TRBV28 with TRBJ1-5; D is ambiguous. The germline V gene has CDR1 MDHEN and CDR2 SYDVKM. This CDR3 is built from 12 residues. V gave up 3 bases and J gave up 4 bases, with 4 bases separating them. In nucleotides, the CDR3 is TGTGCCAGCAGTTTCGGGAATCAGCCCCAGCATTTT. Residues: CASSFGNQPQHF.

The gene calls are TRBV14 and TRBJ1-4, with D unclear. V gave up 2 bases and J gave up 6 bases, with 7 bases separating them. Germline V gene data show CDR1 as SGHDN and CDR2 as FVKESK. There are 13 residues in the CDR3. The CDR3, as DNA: TGTGCCAGCAGCCAAAGTTTACATGAAAAACTGTTTTTT. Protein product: CASSQSLHEKLFF.

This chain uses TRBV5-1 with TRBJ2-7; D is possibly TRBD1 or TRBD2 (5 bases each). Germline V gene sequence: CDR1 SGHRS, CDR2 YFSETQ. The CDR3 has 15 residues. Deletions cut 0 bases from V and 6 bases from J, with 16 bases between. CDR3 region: CASSLDDPGRVEQYF. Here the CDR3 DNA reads TGCGCCAGCAGCTTGGACGACCCGGGACGGGTCGAGCAGTACTTC.

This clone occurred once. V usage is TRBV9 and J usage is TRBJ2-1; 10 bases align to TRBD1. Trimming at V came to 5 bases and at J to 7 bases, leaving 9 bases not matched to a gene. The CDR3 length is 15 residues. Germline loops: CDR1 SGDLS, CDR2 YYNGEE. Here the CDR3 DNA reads TGTGCCAGCAGTCGACAGGGGGCGCTTGGAAATGAGCAGTTCTTC. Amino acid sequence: CASSRQGALGNEQFF.